One and the same sample provided the 4 T cell receptor beta chains below, sequenced in a study of T cell changes during pregnancy in multiple sclerosis. TCRdb keeps only in-frame clones here, not all; method: immunoSEQ multiplex PCR. This table has around 73,000 clones, approximately 92% appearing once. Sequencing was performed on peripheral blood, taken in the third trimester of pregnancy. These receptors were taken from a female donor in good health, enrolled as a control in a pregnancy study.

The rearrangement links TRBV7-8 to TRBJ2-7; TRBD2 is a possible D gene (6 bases). Germline CDR1 and CDR2: SGHVS and FQNEAQ. The CDR3 has 14 residues. The V end lost 4 bases, the J end lost 1 base, and 11 bases lay between the germline ends. This chain's CDR3 is CASSWVGGSYEQYF. DNA for the CDR3: TGTGCCAGCAGCTGGGTCGGGGGATCCTACGAGCAGTACTTC.

With regard to this clone: The sample holds other DNA sequences that translate to the same CDR3. The genes are TRBV6-5 and TRBJ2-7; D not resolved. The CDR3 has 11 amino acids. Germline lookup yields CDR1 MNHEY and CDR2 SVGAGI. The ends were cut back, 0 bases at V and 7 bases at J, with 4 bases in the middle. The CDR3 DNA reads as TGTGCCAGCAGTTACTCGGAGGAGCAGTACTTC. It encodes CASSYSEEQYF.

The chain has TRBV18 and TRBJ2-5, with TRBD2 matching 7 bases. With 1 base clipped from V and 4 bases from J, the junction kept 3 bases outside the gene matches. Per germline, CDR1 KGHSH and CDR2 LQKENI. CDR3 length equals 14 residues. CDR3 nucleotides: TGTGCCAGCTCACCACTATCGGGGGGAGAGACCCAGTACTTC. This gives the protein CASSPLSGGETQYF.

The CDR3 coding sequence is TGTGCCAGCAGGCCCCCGGCCGGGGAGACCCAGTACTTC. Protein: CASRPPAGETQYF. The chain combines TRBV7-2 with TRBJ2-5; D gene unclear. Deletions cut 6 bases from V and 5 bases from J, with 13 bases between. The CDR3 is made up of 13 amino acids. Germline values: CDR1 SGHTA, CDR2 FQGNSA.